This T cell receptor (beta chain) was sequenced in a study of blood T cell repertoires in COVID-19. Study background: The cDNA or gDNA used as material had been derived from T cells, B-cell-depleted T cells, or PBMCs.

Measured with immunoSEQ multiplex PCR; TCRdb has only the in-frame clones, and not every one. The sample comprises more than 200,000 clones, about 87% of which are singletons, and roughly 5.6% rests with the top ten. The CDR3 runs 16 residues. CDR1 is SGHAT and CDR2 is FQNNGV in the germline V gene. V was clipped by 5 bases and J by 5 bases; unmatched bases: 8. This clonotype was sampled from a woman aged 55-70 years with COVID-19, enrolled during active disease. Material: peripheral blood. The chain couples TRBV11-2 to TRBJ2-1; TRBD2 agrees at 11 bases. The CDR3 DNA sequence: TGTGCCAGCAGCCTGAGGACTAGCGGGCGGGACAATGAGCAGTTCTTC. It codes for CASSLRTSGRDNEQFF.